This section outlines one T cell receptor beta chain sequence together with its context. This sample stems from a study of technical replicates of blood from a few donors. Repertoires were generated with immunoSEQ multiplex PCR, while TCRdb's copy carries only in-frame clones and drops some. The sample has some 87,000 clones, approximately 97% seen once. Trimming took off 0 bases at V and 4 bases at J, with 20 bases between the two ends. The CDR3 is 18 amino acids. The germline CDR1 and CDR2 sequences are LGHNT and FRNRAP. Sequenced: T cells isolated from PBMCs. This receptor was taken from a human donor in good health. This chain joins TRBV12-5 and TRBJ2-3; possibly TRBD2 for D (5 bases). DNA for the CDR3: TGTGCTAGTGGTTTGGTAGGTAATTTTAGCGCGTTTCCAGATACGCAGTATTTT. Amino acids: CASGLVGNFSAFPDTQYF.